Detailed here is one T cell receptor (beta chain). This sample is part of a study of Ad26.COV2.S vaccination and SARS-CoV-2 variants. The treatment was: about 20 received Ad26.COV2.S at low or high dose, single or two shots; several received placebo; per-sample allocation not given. On day 63 after the first injection, vaccine and placebo recipients gave samples. Sequencing used immunoSEQ multiplex PCR; TCRdb keeps in-frame clones, though not all of them. The sample has about 350,000 clones, 75% to 90% seen once. The CDR3 is 15 residues long. Looked up from germline, CDR1 is LNHDA and CDR2 is SQIVND (reference sequence). V lost 10 bases and J lost 0, with 17 bases in between.

The genes are TRBV19 and TRBJ2-3; D unresolved. Source: peripheral blood, taken in a trial of Ad26.COV2.S vaccine versus placebo. The clonotype was recovered from a person between 18 and 60 years old who received the Ad26.COV2.S COVID-19 vaccine or a placebo. In nucleotides, the CDR3 is TGTGCCAATCCTCCCAGAGCGAGGAGCACAGATACGCAGTATTTT. Encoded protein: CANPPRARSTDTQYF.